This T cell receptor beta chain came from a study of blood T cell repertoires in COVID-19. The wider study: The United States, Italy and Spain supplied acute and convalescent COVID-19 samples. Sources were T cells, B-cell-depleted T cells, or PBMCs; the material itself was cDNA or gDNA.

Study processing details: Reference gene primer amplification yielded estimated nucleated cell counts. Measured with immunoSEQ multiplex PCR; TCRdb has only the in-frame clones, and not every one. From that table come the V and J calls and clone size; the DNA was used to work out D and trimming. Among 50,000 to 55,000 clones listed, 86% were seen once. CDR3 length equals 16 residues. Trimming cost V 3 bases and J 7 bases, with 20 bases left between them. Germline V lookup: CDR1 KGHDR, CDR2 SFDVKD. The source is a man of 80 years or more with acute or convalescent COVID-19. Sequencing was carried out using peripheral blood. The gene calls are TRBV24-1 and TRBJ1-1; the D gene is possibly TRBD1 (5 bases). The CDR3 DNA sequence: TGTGCCACCAGTGATCCGTTTTTGTGGAGGGGTGGTGAAGCTTTCTTT. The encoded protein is CATSDPFLWRGGEAFF.